This is a list of T cell receptor beta chains from one sample in a study of blood T cells in healthy people across ages. TCRdb re-called the 5' RACE reads through MiXCR, storing one row per CDR3 protein. This table has 600,000 or so distinct CDR3 sequences, roughly 21% appearing once. The material sequenced was blood. These receptors came from an older man in good health. CDR3s include the opening cysteine and the closing phenylalanine or tryptophan. D genes are given only for firm matches.

>TRBV6-1|TRBJ2-7|.
CASSEAHLAGYEQYF
>TRBV6-5|TRBJ2-7|.
CASSRGDRLHSYEQYF
>TRBV28|TRBJ1-4|TRBD1
CASRTGGGEKLFF
>TRBV9|TRBJ2-7|TRBD1
CASSFSGTGYNEQYF
>TRBV25-1|TRBJ1-1|.
CASSEWTAGKAFF
>TRBV25-1|TRBJ1-2|.
CASSGRTVRGYGYTF
>TRBV18|.|TRBD2
CASSPPGGTYEQYF
>TRBV7-9|TRBJ2-5|.
CASSLVGWGLPDF
>TRBV6-2/TRBV6-3|TRBJ2-1|.
CVKTGDEQFF
>TRBV10-3|TRBJ1-2|.
CAISESGGELYGYTF
>TRBV4-1|TRBJ2-1|TRBD2
CASSWTSGSSYNEQFF
>TRBV5-1|TRBJ2-7|.
CASSLIGGPYEQYF
>TRBV6-5|TRBJ2-1|.
CASSYSGARGSYNEQFF
>TRBV5-6|TRBJ2-3|TRBD1
CASSPPDRGSDTQYF
>TRBV18|TRBJ2-2|.
CASSPASPANTGELFF
>TRBV19|TRBJ1-1|TRBD1
CASTRTGGAPNTEAFF
>TRBV14|TRBJ2-4|.
CASSLSAELAKNIQYF
>TRBV7-9|TRBJ2-1|.
CAGVGRDDDEQFF
>TRBV2|TRBJ2-7|.
CACGDQTYEQYF
>TRBV20-1|TRBJ2-2|TRBD1
CSARDPQGAGGELFF
>TRBV28|TRBJ1-1|.
CASSLGAGAYRLSEAFF
>TRBV20-1|TRBJ2-4|TRBD2
CSARETSGRAAKNIQYF
>TRBV24-1|TRBJ2-4|TRBD1
CAISDQRDRGLAKNIQYF
>TRBV11-2|TRBJ2-1|TRBD2
CASSLDKGGLAGLVEQFF
>TRBV10-3|TRBJ2-1|TRBD2
CAISGPGLAGMMYNEQFF
>TRBV6-2/TRBV6-3|TRBJ2-1|.
CASSYPGNEQFF
>TRBV12-5|TRBJ2-2|.
CASGLPRQGGTGELFF
>TRBV5-1|TRBJ2-5|.
CASRASQETQYF
>TRBV10-3|TRBJ2-1|.
CAISELLSNEQFF
>TRBV19|TRBJ1-1|.
CASSIEAGIAEAFF
>TRBV20-1|TRBJ2-1|.
CSARDWAGTNEQFF